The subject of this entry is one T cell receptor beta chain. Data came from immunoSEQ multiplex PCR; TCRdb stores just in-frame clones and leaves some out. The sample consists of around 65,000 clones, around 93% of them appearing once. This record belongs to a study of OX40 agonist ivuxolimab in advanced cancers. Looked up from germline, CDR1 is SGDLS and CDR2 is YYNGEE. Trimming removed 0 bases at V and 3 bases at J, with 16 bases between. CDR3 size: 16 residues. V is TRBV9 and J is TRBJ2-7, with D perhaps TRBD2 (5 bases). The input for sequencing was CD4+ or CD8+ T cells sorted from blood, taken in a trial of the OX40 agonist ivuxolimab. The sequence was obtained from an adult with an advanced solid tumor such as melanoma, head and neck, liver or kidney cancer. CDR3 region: CASSVDADLGSYEQYF. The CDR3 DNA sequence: TGTGCCAGCAGCGTAGATGCGGACCTTGGGAGCTACGAGCAGTACTTC.